The 19 T cell receptor beta chains presented below share a single source sample, sequenced in a study of radiotherapy plus CTLA-4 blockade in lung cancer. The assay was immunoSEQ multiplex PCR, and TCRdb's table has in-frame clones only and misses some. The sample shows 56,000 or so clones, over 75% of them seen only once. Sequencing was performed on peripheral blood, taken from a patient treated with radiotherapy plus ipilimumab. The source is a human donor with non-small cell lung cancer who had a complete response to radiotherapy plus ipilimumab.

The rearrangement uses TRBV5-3 and TRBJ1-5; 10 nucleotides agree with TRBD1. TRBV5-3 carries the ORF label, with uncertain function. V was clipped by 0 bases and J by 1 base; unmatched bases: 7. This CDR3 is built from 18 residues. The CDR3 sequence is CARSLGRQGAGSNQPQHF. The DNA of the CDR3 is TGTGCCAGAAGCTTGGGGCGACAGGGGGCCGGGAGCAATCAGCCCCAGCATTTT.

The rearrangement links TRBV11-2 to TRBJ1-5; D not certain. Trimming stripped 5 bases from V and 7 bases from J, with 12 bases between. The CDR3 is 13 residues long. Germline CDR1 SGHAT, CDR2 FQNNGV. CDR3 sequence (DNA): TGTGCCAGCAGCCAAGAGGAAAGACAGCCCCAGCATTTT. It is translated as CASSQEERQPQHF.

The chain couples TRBV21-1 to TRBJ2-7; TRBD1 was called by the table and not checked on the DNA. TRBV21-1 is a recognized pseudogene. CDR3 length: 16 amino acids. CDR3 bases: TGTGCCAGCAGCAAAGTCCCTGGGCAGGCAATAGGCGAGCAGTACGTC. Protein sequence: CASSKVPGQAIGEQYV.

This chain links TRBV7-2 with TRBJ2-1; 7 positions match TRBD2. The CDR3 totals 15 residues. Germline V lookup: CDR1 SGHTA, CDR2 FQGNSA. V was pared by 5 bases and J by 6 bases, with 10 bases of the junction left unmatched. This CDR3 is CASSRQAGLSNEQFF. CDR3 coding DNA: TGTGCCAGCAGCCGACAAGCGGGACTCAGCAATGAGCAGTTCTTC. The variable domain in full, with the rest retrieved from reference TRBV7-2 and TRBJ2-1, is GAGVSQSPSNKVTEKGKDVELRCDPISGHTALYWYRQSLGQGLEFLIYFQGNSAPDKSGLPSDRFSAERTGGSVSTLTIQRTQQEDSAVYLCASSRQAGLSNEQFFGPGTRLTVL.

The chain links TRBV10-3 to TRBJ2-5, with D maybe TRBD2 (6 bases). This CDR3 spans 14 amino acids. Looked up from germline, CDR1 is ENHRY and CDR2 is SYGVKD. Trimming left V 10 bases short and J 2 bases short, with 17 bases between. The CDR3 loop is CATSGTEIQETQYF. CDR3 nucleotide sequence: TGTGCCACTTCAGGGACTGAGATACAAGAGACCCAGTACTTC.

V is TRBV12-5 and J is TRBJ2-5; D gene uncertain. The V gene's germline CDR1 is LGHNT and CDR2 FRNRAP. The CDR3 spans 11 residues. With 8 bases removed from V and 5 bases from J, the gap between germline ends came to 9 bases. The CDR3 loop reads CASSSQETQYF. The CDR3 nucleotides read TGTGCTAGTTCTAGTCAGGAGACCCAGTACTTC.

V usage is TRBV5-1 and J usage is TRBJ2-1; 9 bases are a match to TRBD1. V lost 0 bases, J lost 8 bases, and 3 bases stayed unmatched. The CDR3 runs to 14 residues. The germline V gene encodes CDR1 SGHRS and CDR2 YFSETQ. For the CDR3, the DNA is TGCGCCAGCAGCTTGGGACAGGGGGTTGATGAGCAGTTCTTC. Protein product: CASSLGQGVDEQFF.

The rearrangement uses TRBV15 and TRBJ1-2, with TRBD1 matching over 7 bases. This CDR3 contains 15 residues. Germline CDR1 is LNHNV and CDR2 is YYDKDF (reference sequence). Trimming took 1 base from V and 5 from J; bases not matched to a gene: 7. The DNA for the CDR3 is TGTGCCACCAGCAGAGTAATGAGACAGGGTTATGGCTACACCTTC. Protein: CATSRVMRQGYGYTF.

This clone was detected only a few times. This rearrangement joins TRBV7-2 to TRBJ2-3, with 13 bases identical to TRBD2. Losses at the gene ends were 1 base for V and 4 bases for J; bases not matched to a gene: 5. Germline CDR1 and CDR2: SGHTA and FQGNSA. CDR3 length: 17 residues. Here the CDR3 DNA reads TGTGCCAGCAGCTTAGGGTGGGGACTAGCGGGATCAGATACGCAGTATTTT. Translating it yields CASSLGWGLAGSDTQYF.

CDR3: CASSRDRGYYEQYF. The DNA of the CDR3 is TGTGCCAGCAGCCGGGACAGGGGTTACTACGAGCAGTACTTC. The V call is TRBV6-5, the J call TRBJ2-5; 10 nucleotides agree with TRBD1. TRBJ2-7 matches the DNA end more closely, so the J call is doubtful. The CDR3 is 14 amino acids. Germline V gene lookup returns CDR1 MNHEY and CDR2 SVGAGI.

The V call is TRBV6-6, the J call TRBJ2-1; 10 bases match TRBD2. Germline lookup yields CDR1 MNHNY and CDR2 SVGAGI (reference sequence). V was clipped by 7 bases and J by 8 bases; unmatched bases: 8. The CDR3 is 14 residues long. The CDR3 sequence is CASTPTSGWYEQFF. Written as DNA, the CDR3 is TGTGCCAGCACCCCGACTAGCGGGTGGTATGAGCAGTTCTTC.

V is TRBV11-3 and J is TRBJ1-5, with unresolved D. Deletions cut 2 bases from V and 1 base from J, with 6 bases between. The CDR3 totals 14 residues. Germline V gene data show CDR1 as SGHNT and CDR2 as YENEEA. The CDR3 sequence is CASSLRGSNQPQHF. DNA for the CDR3: TGTGCCAGCAGCTTAAGAGGGAGCAATCAGCCCCAGCATTTT. The full variable domain, its missing parts supplied by reference TRBV11-3 and TRBJ1-5, is EAGVVQSPRYKIIEKKQPVAFWCNPISGHNTLYWYLQNLGQGPELLIRYENEEAVDDSQLPKDRFSAERLKGVDSTLKIQPAELGDSAVYLCASSLRGSNQPQHFGDGTRLSIL.

This clone was detected only once. The chain combines TRBV6-5 with TRBJ2-2, with 7 positions matching TRBD1. The CDR3 consists of 15 residues. J lost 3 bases, V lost 8 bases, and 9 bases had no gene match. Germline V gives CDR1 MNHEY, CDR2 SVGAGI. CDR3: CASRNRGADTGELFF. The CDR3 DNA follows: TGTGCCAGCCGAAACAGGGGAGCCGACACCGGGGAGCTGTTTTTT.

This chain connects TRBV6-5 to TRBJ1-2, with TRBD1 identical over 7 bases. The CDR3 has 15 amino acids. Germline V gives CDR1 MNHEY, CDR2 SVGAGI. The trim removed 5 bases at V and 2 bases at J, leaving 8 bases unmatched. DNA for the CDR3: TGTGCCAGCAGTCACCGACAGGGTGCGAACTATGGCTACACCTTC. Its protein product is CASSHRQGANYGYTF.

The V call is TRBV7-2, the J call TRBJ1-1, with unresolved D. CDR1 and CDR2 from the germline V gene are SGHTA and FQGNSA. V was cut by 8 bases and J by 1 base, with 20 bases left in between. CDR3 size: 16 residues. CDR3 region: CASALRLARSNTEAFF. DNA of the CDR3: TGTGCCAGCGCATTACGTCTAGCCCGGTCGAACACTGAAGCTTTCTTT. The full variable domain, with the rest looked up from reference TRBV7-2 and TRBJ1-1, is GAGVSQSPSNKVTEKGKDVELRCDPISGHTALYWYRQSLGQGLEFLIYFQGNSAPDKSGLPSDRFSAERTGGSVSTLTIQRTQQEDSAVYLCASALRLARSNTEAFFGQGTRLTVV.

The chain uses TRBV28 and TRBJ2-1, with 7 bases identical to TRBD2. The CDR3 extends over 14 amino acids. Germline-derived CDR1 and CDR2 are MDHEN and SYDVKM. Germline trimming cut 5 bases from V and 3 bases from J; bases unmatched to any gene: 4. CDR3: CASSRAGDYNEQFF. Here the CDR3 DNA reads TGTGCCAGCAGTCGGGCGGGGGACTACAATGAGCAGTTCTTC.

The chain combines TRBV7-9 with TRBJ2-1, with 11 bases identical to TRBD2. Germline CDR1 SEHNR, CDR2 FQNEAQ (reference sequence). V was clipped by 1 base and J by 10 bases; unmatched bases: 6. The CDR3 has 15 amino acids. The CDR3 nucleotides are TGTGCCAGCAGCTTAGTTAGCGGGGGGGCCGAGGAGCAGTTCTTC. It is translated as CASSLVSGGAEEQFF.

The chain carries TRBV5-6 and TRBJ2-1, with 13 bases matching TRBD2. V lost 4 bases to trimming and J lost 9 bases; unmatched junction nucleotides: 19. This CDR3 is built from 19 residues. Germline loops: CDR1 SGHDT, CDR2 YYEEEE. The CDR3 DNA follows: TGTGCCAGCAGCGCTTTTAACCCAGGACTAGCGGGGGAAAGGGGTGAGCAGTTCTTC. It yields the protein CASSAFNPGLAGERGEQFF.

The chain couples TRBV7-2 to TRBJ2-3; 9 positions agree with TRBD2. Per germline, CDR1 SGHTA and CDR2 FQGNSA. Losses at the gene ends were 1 base for V and 9 bases for J; bases not matched to a gene: 8. The CDR3 loop spans 15 amino acids. In DNA form, the CDR3 reads TGTGCCAGCAGCTTAGAGCGCGGGGGGGCCAGGACGCAGTATTTT. The encoded protein is CASSLERGGARTQYF.